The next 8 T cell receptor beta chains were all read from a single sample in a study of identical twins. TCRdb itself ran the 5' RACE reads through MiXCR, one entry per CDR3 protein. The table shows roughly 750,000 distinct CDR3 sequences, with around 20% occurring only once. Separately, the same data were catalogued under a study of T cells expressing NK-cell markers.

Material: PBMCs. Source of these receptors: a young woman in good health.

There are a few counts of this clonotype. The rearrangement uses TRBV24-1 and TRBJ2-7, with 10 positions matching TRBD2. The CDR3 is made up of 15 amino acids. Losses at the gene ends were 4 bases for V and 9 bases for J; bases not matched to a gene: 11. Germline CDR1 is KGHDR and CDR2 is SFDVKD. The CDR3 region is CATSEGGTSAFRQYF. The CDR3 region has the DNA TGTGCCACCAGTGAAGGTGGGACTAGCGCGTTTCGGCAGTACTTC.

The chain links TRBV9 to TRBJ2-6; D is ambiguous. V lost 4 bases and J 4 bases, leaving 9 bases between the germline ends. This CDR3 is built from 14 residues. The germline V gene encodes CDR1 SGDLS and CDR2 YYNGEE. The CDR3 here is CASSPIFGANVLTF. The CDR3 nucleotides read TGTGCCAGCAGCCCCATTTTCGGGGCCAACGTCCTGACTTTC.

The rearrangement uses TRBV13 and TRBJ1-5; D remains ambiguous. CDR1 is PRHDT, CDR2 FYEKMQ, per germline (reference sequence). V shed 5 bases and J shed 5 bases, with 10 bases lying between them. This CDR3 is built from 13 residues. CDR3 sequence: CASSMGRDQPQHF. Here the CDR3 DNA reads TGTGCCAGCAGCATGGGGAGGGATCAGCCCCAGCATTTT.

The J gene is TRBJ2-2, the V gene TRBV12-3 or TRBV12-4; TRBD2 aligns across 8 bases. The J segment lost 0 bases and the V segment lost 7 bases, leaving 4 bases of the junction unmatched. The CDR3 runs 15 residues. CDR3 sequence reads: CASNRGGPNTGELFF. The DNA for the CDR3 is TGTGCCAGCAATCGGGGGGGACCGAACACCGGGGAGCTGTTTTTT.

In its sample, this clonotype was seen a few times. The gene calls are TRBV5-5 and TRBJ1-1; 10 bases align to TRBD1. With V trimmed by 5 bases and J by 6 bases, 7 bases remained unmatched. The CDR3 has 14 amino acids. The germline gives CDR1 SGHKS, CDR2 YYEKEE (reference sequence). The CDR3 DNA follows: TGTGCCAGCAGGGAGGGACAGGGGAGGGCTGAAGCTTTCTTT. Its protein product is CASREGQGRAEAFF.

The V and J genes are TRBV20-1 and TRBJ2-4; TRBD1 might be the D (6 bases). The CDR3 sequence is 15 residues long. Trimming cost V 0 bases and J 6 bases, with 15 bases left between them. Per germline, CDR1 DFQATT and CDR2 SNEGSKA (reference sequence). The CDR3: CSARDGQSPVNIQYF. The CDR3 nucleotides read TGCAGTGCTAGAGACGGACAGTCTCCGGTAAACATTCAGTACTTC.

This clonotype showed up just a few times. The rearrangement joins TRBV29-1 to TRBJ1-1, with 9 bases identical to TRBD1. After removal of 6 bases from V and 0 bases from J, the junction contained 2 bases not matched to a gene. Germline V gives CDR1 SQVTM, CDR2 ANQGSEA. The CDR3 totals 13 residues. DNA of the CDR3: TGCAGCGTGGGACAGGGAGTGAACACTGAAGCTTTCTTT. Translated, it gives CSVGQGVNTEAFF. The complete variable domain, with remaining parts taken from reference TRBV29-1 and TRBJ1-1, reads SAVISQKPSRDICQRGTSLTIQCQVDSQVTMMFWYRQQPGQSLTLIATANQGSEATYESGFVIDKFPISRPNLTFSTLTVSNMSPEDSSIYLCSVGQGVNTEAFFGQGTRLTVV.

CDR3 loop: CASSVAQGGYTF. The CDR3 nucleotides are TGTGCCAGCAGCGTAGCCCAGGGAGGCTACACCTTC. The V and J genes are TRBV9 and TRBJ1-2, with D tentatively TRBD1 (5 bases). The V end was cut by 0 bases, the J end by 8 bases, with 8 bases between. Per germline, CDR1 SGDLS and CDR2 YYNGEE. The CDR3 sequence is 12 residues long.